Included here is one T cell receptor beta chain sequence, with context. Measured with immunoSEQ multiplex PCR; TCRdb has only the in-frame clones, and not every one. The table has approximately 220,000 clones, about 85% seen once. CDR1 and CDR2 from the germline V gene are DFQATT and SNEGSKA (reference sequence). Trimming stripped 4 bases from V and 5 bases from J, with 8 bases between. The CDR3 spans 11 residues. This record comes from a study of blood T cell repertoires in COVID-19. Study details: T cells, B-cell-depleted T cells, or PBMCs supplied cDNA or gDNA.

Participants were placed into cohorts based on the clinical history they reported. Donors in Cohort 3 who had recovered were those with two negative PCRs, healthcare professional clearance, or resolution of their symptoms. This chain uses TRBV20-1 with TRBJ1-2; tentative D call: TRBD1 (6 bases). Material: PBMCs or T cells enriched from blood (not recorded which). This receptor was obtained from a man aged 40-50 years who had recovered from COVID-19. The CDR3 reads CSATGVYGYTF. The DNA for the CDR3 is TGCAGTGCTACAGGGGTTTATGGCTACACCTTC.